A selection of T cell receptor beta chains follows, all from one sample in a study of shared clonotypes between healthy human individuals. Generated by immunoSEQ multiplex PCR, the TCRdb table keeps only in-frame clones and is missing some. Of 550,000 to 700,000 clones listed, approximately 73% are singletons. Sequencing was done on a sample of memory CD4+ T cells sorted from blood. The receptors shown here come from a woman aged 25 to 39 in good health. Each CDR3 is given with its conserved first and last residue. The D gene is left open where the match is weak. Not every row has a clone size; where given, it reads once, few, many or a size class.

d_gene	v_gene	len	abundance	j_gene	CDR3aa	CDR3nt
TRBD2	TRBV19	14	-	TRBJ2-3	CASSASGIPDTQYF	TGTGCCAGTAGTGCTAGCGGGATCCCAGATACGCAGTATTTT
-	TRBV19	21	-	TRBJ1-1	CASATDIPERHTPRGNTEAFF	TGTGCCAGCGCCACCGACATCCCCGAACGGCACACACCCCGGGGGAACACTGAAGCTTTCTTT
-	TRBV7-8	14	-	TRBJ1-1	CASSPGQGPTEAFF	TGTGCCAGCAGCCCGGGGCAGGGCCCAACTGAAGCTTTCTTT
TRBD2	TRBV19	14	few	TRBJ2-1	CASRTSGSRDEQFF	TGTGCCAGTAGGACTAGCGGGAGTCGTGATGAGCAGTTCTTC
-	TRBV5-1	12	-	TRBJ2-5	CASSLGEETQYF	TGCGCCAGCAGCCTAGGTGAGGAGACCCAGTACTTC
TRBD1	TRBV28	14	once	TRBJ1-1	CASSLGDRNTEAFF	TGTGCCAGCAGTTTGGGGGACAGGAACACTGAAGCTTTCTTT
-	TRBV9	15	few	TRBJ2-5	CASSNQGQYQETQYF	TGTGCCAGCAGCAACCAGGGTCAGTACCAAGAGACCCAGTACTTC
TRBD2	TRBV7-6	16	-	TRBJ2-3	CASSFVAGAAADTQYF	TGTGCCAGCAGCTTCGTAGCGGGAGCCGCCGCGGATACGCAGTATTTT
-	TRBV28	11	-	TRBJ1-1	CATTASTEAFF	TGTGCCACCACGGCTAGCACTGAAGCTTTCTTT
-	TRBV29-1	11	-	TRBJ1-1	CSVARNTEAFF	TGCAGCGTTGCTAGGAACACTGAAGCTTTCTTT
-	TRBV10-1	15	-	TRBJ1-1	CASSDQSIRSTEAFF	TGCGCCAGCAGTGATCAATCCATCCGGAGCACTGAAGCTTTCTTT
TRBD2	TRBV2	17	few	TRBJ2-5	CASSDRSSGRRWETQYF	TGTGCCAGCAGTGACCGGTCTAGCGGGAGGAGGTGGGAGACCCAGTACTTC
-	TRBV14	13	-	TRBJ2-6	CASSLGGANVLTF	TGTGCCAGCAGCCTTGGGGGGGCCAACGTCCTGACTTTC
TRBD1	TRBV23-1	15	-	TRBJ2-7	CASRWDSALAYEQYF	TGCGCCAGCAGATGGGACAGTGCGCTGGCCTACGAGCAGTACTTC
-	TRBV19	10	-	TRBJ2-3	CAKKLGTQYF	TGTGCCAAAAAACTTGGTACGCAGTATTTT
-	TRBV7-6	15	once	TRBJ2-1	CASSLEILSYNEQFF	TGTGCCAGCAGCTTGGAGATCCTCTCCTACAATGAGCAGTTCTTC
TRBD2	TRBV27	16	-	TRBJ2-7	CASSLRGLAGESEQYF	TGTGCCAGCAGTTTGAGAGGACTAGCGGGAGAAAGCGAGCAGTACTTC
-	TRBV19	12	-	TRBJ1-5	CASNRSNQPQHF	TGTGCCAGTAATCGAAGCAATCAGCCCCAGCATTTT
-	TRBV28	13	-	TRBJ2-5	CASSLGSQETQYF	TGTGCCAGCAGTTTAGGCAGCCAAGAGACCCAGTACTTC
TRBD1	TRBV7-9	14	-	TRBJ2-1	CASTDRGTQDEQFF	TGTGCCAGCACGGACAGGGGCACACAGGATGAGCAGTTCTTC
-	TRBV21-1	17	-	TRBJ1-1	CASSTPDGGIYSIEAFF	TGTGCCAGCAGCACCCCGGATGGTGGGATATACTCCATTGAAGCTTTCTTT
-	TRBV6-5	12	-	TRBJ2-1	CASSYLRNEQFF	TGTGCCAGCAGTTACTTGCGCAATGAGCAGTTCTTC
-	TRBV28	15	-	TRBJ2-4	CASSLPLIAKNIQYF	TGTGCCAGCAGTTTACCCTTGATAGCCAAAAACATTCAGTACTTC
TRBD2	TRBV19	15	-	TRBJ2-1	CASSIPSGLVDEQFF	TGTGCCAGTAGTATCCCTAGTGGACTAGTCGATGAGCAGTTCTTC
TRBD2	TRBV7-9	15	-	TRBJ2-1	CASSLTSGRHGEQFF	TGTGCCAGCAGCTTAACTAGCGGGAGGCATGGTGAGCAGTTCTTC
-	TRBV6-6	15	-	TRBJ2-7	CASSPRRDSPYEQYF	TGTGCCAGCAGTCCACGCCGGGACTCCCCCTACGAGCAGTACTTC
-	TRBV7-7	13	once	TRBJ2-5	CASSLAPEETQYF	TGTGCCAGCAGCTTAGCGCCCGAAGAGACCCAGTACTTC